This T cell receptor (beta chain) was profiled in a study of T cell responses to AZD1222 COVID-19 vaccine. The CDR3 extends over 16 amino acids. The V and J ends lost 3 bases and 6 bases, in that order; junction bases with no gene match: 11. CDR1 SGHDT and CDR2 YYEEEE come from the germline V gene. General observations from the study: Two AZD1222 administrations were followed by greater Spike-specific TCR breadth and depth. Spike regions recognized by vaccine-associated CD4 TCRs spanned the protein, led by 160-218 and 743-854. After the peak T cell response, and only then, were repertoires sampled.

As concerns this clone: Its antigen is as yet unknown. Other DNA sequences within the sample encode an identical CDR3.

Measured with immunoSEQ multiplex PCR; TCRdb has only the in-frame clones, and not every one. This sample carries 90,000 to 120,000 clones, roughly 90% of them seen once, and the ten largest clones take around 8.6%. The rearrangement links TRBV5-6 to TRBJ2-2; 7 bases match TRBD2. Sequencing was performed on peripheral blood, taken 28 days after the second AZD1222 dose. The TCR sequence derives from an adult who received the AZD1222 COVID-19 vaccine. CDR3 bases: TGTGCCAGCAGCTGGGGGACGGGGGGTTTTCCCGGGGAGCTGTTTTTT. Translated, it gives CASSWGTGGFPGELFF. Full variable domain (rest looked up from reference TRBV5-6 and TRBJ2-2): DAGVTQSPTHLIKTRGQQVTLRCSPKSGHDTVSWYQQALGQGPQFIFQYYEEEERQRGNFPDRFSGHQFPNYSSELNVNALLLGDSALYLCASSWGTGGFPGELFFGEGSRLTVL.